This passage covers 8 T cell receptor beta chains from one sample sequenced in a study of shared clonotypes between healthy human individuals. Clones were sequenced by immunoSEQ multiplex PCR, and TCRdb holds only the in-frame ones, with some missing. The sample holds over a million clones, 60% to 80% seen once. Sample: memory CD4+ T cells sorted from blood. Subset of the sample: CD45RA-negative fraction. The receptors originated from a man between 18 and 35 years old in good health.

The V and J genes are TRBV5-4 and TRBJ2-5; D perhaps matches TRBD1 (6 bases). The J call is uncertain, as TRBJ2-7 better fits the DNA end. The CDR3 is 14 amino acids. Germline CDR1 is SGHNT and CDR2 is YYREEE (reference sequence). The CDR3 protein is CASSFLSGAYEQYF. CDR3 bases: TGTGCCAGCAGCTTTCTATCAGGGGCCTACGAGCAGTACTTC.

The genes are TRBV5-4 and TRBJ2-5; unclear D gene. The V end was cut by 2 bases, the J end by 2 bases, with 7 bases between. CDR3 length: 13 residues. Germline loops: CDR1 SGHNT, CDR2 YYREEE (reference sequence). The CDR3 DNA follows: TGTGCCAGCAGCTTCACCCATCAAGAGACCCAGTACTTC. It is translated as CASSFTHQETQYF.

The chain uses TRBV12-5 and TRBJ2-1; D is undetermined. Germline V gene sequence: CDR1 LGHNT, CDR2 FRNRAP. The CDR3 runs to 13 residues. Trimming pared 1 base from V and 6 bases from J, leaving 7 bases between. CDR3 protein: CASGLGSGNEQFF. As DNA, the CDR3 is TGTGCTAGTGGTTTGGGATCGGGCAATGAGCAGTTCTTC.

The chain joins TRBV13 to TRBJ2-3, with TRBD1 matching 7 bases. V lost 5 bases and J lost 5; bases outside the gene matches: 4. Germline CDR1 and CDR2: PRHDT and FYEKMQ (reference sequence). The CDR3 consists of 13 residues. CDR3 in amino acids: CASSGNRGDTQYF. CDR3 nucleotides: TGTGCCAGCAGCGGAAACAGGGGAGATACGCAGTATTTT. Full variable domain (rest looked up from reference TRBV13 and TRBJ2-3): AAGVIQSPRHLIKEKRETATLKCYPIPRHDTVYWYQQGPGQDPQFLISFYEKMQSDKGSIPDRFSAQQFSDYHSELNMSSLELGDSALYFCASSGNRGDTQYFGPGTRLTVL.

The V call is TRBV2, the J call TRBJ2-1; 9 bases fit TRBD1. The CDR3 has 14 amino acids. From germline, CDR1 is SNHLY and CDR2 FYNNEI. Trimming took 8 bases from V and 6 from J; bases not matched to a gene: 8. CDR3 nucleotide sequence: TGTGCCAGCTCAGCACAGGACAGGGGCAATGAGCAGTTCTTC. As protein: CASSAQDRGNEQFF.

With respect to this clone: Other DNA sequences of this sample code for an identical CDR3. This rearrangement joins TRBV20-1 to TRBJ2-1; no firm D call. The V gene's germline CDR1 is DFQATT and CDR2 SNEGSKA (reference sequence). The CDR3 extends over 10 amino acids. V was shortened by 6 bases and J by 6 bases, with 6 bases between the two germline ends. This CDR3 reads CSALFNEQFF. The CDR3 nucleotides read TGCAGTGCGCTTTTCAATGAGCAGTTCTTC.

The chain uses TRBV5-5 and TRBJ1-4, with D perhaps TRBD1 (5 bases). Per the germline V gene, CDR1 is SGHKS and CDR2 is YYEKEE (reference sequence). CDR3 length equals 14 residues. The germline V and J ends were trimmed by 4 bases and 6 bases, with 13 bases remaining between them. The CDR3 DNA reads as TGTGCCAGCAGCACCCAGGGTTGGTATGAAAAACTGTTTTTT. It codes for CASSTQGWYEKLFF.

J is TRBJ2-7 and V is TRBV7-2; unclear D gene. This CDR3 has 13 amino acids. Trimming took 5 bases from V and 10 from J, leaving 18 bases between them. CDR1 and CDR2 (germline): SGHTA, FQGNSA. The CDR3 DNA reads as TGTGCCAGCAGCCCAGATATAGGATTGACACAGTACTTC. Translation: CASSPDIGLTQYF.